A single sample is the source of the 32 T cell receptor beta chains below, sequenced in a study of blood T cell repertoires in COVID-19. The assay was immunoSEQ multiplex PCR, and TCRdb's table has in-frame clones only and misses some. Seen here are tens of thousands of clones, 77% observed once, and the top ten hold around 42%. What was sequenced was peripheral blood. These receptors were collected from a man between 70 and 80 years old with active or convalescent COVID-19.

The rearrangement uses TRBV19 and TRBJ2-1; 10 positions match TRBD2. The CDR3 runs 16 residues. Germline CDR1 reads LNHDA; CDR2 reads SQIVND (reference sequence). V was clipped by 3 bases and J by 7 bases; unmatched bases: 9. CDR3 in amino acids: CASSIWSSGSGNEQFF. The CDR3 nucleotides are TGTGCCAGTAGTATTTGGTCTAGCGGGAGCGGAAATGAGCAGTTCTTC.

The genes are TRBV23-1 and TRBJ2-2, with TRBD2 as a possible D gene (6 bases). TRBV23-1 is labeled an ORF, and its function is uncertain. CDR3 length equals 15 residues. V was cut by 9 bases and J by 0 bases, with 14 bases left in between. In DNA form, the CDR3 reads TGCGCCAGGGGGGGAACAGCAGCGAACACCGGGGAGCTGTTTTTT. Its translation is CARGGTAANTGELFF.

DNA for the CDR3: TGTGCCAGCAGTCTTAGGACAGGGTGGAACACTGAAGCTTTCTTT. The encoded protein is CASSLRTGWNTEAFF. This chain uses TRBV13 with TRBJ1-1; 8 nucleotides align to TRBD1. This CDR3 is built from 15 residues. Germline CDR1 PRHDT, CDR2 FYEKMQ (reference sequence). V lost 6 bases, J lost 1 base, and 7 bases stayed unmatched. Variable domain in full (rest from reference TRBV13 and TRBJ1-1): AAGVIQSPRHLIKEKRETATLKCYPIPRHDTVYWYQQGPGQDPQFLISFYEKMQSDKGSIPDRFSAQQFSDYHSELNMSSLELGDSALYFCASSLRTGWNTEAFFGQGTRLTVV.

The rearrangement uses TRBV6-5 and TRBJ1-2; no clear D gene. Germline-derived CDR1 and CDR2 are MNHEY and SVGAGI. Between the trimmed V and J ends, which lost 0 bases and 4 bases, there was a span of 12 bases. The CDR3 spans 15 residues. The DNA for the CDR3 is TGTGCCAGCAGTTACTCGAGCAGGAAAACCTATGGCTACACCTTC. Its protein is CASSYSSRKTYGYTF.

This clone was counted only a few times. The chain is built from TRBV19 and TRBJ1-3, with no clear D. V was cut by 5 bases and J by 0 bases, with 11 bases left in between. The CDR3 length is 15 residues. CDR1 and CDR2 from the germline V gene are LNHDA and SQIVND (reference sequence). The DNA of the CDR3 is TGTGCCAGTAGTCCACAGTCATCCTCTGGAAACACCATATATTTT. Translation gives CASSPQSSSGNTIYF.

Ten or more counts support this clone. The chain carries TRBV7-3 and TRBJ1-1, with a possible D match to TRBD1 (6 bases). The CDR3 spans 12 residues. Trimming stripped 4 bases from V and 6 bases from J, with 9 bases between. Germline CDR1 and CDR2: SGHTA and FQGTGA. The CDR3 sequence: CASSSQGAEAFF. CDR3 DNA: TGTGCCAGCAGCTCACAGGGAGCTGAAGCTTTCTTT.

The chain couples TRBV9 to TRBJ1-4; unclear D gene. Germline lookup yields CDR1 SGDLS and CDR2 YYNGEE. The CDR3 totals 14 residues. V lost 4 bases and J 2 bases, leaving 9 bases between the germline ends. The CDR3: CASSPGSTNEKLFF. For the CDR3, the DNA is TGTGCCAGCAGCCCGGGGTCCACTAATGAAAAACTGTTTTTT.

This sequence joins TRBV7-8 and TRBJ2-1, with D unclear. CDR3 length: 16 amino acids. Per germline, CDR1 SGHVS and CDR2 FQNEAQ. Trimming took 4 bases from V and 0 from J, leaving 13 bases between them. CDR3 in DNA: TGTGCCAGCAGCTCCACAACGTGGAGCTCCTACAATGAGCAGTTCTTC. Protein sequence: CASSSTTWSSYNEQFF.

This clone was counted a few times. The chain combines TRBV3-1 (or the pseudogene TRBV3-2) with TRBJ2-1; D is unclear. The CDR3 spans 15 residues. Trimming left V 0 bases short and J 4 bases short, with 10 bases between. Germline lookup yields CDR1 LGHDT and CDR2 YNNKEL (reference sequence). CDR3 sequence: CASSQDPLGYNEQFF. The CDR3 DNA reads TGTGCCAGCAGCCAAGACCCCCTAGGATACAATGAGCAGTTCTTC.

This clone appeared a single time. The chain couples TRBV15 to TRBJ2-4; 10 bases agree with TRBD2. Per germline, CDR1 LNHNV and CDR2 YYDKDF (reference sequence). The CDR3 is 16 amino acids. V trimming: 2 bases; J trimming: 3 bases; junction bases outside the gene matches: 4. As DNA, the CDR3 is TGTGCCACCAGCAGATTTCTAGCGGGGGACAAAAACATTCAGTACTTC. Translation: CATSRFLAGDKNIQYF.

The gene calls are TRBV7-6 and TRBJ2-1; no firm D call. Germline CDR1 SGHVS, CDR2 FNYEAQ. V was trimmed by 5 bases and J by 5 bases, leaving 10 bases between them. The CDR3 totals 13 residues. DNA of the CDR3: TGTGCCAGCAGCCCAATCCGGGACAATGAGCAGTTCTTC. Its translation is CASSPIRDNEQFF. The complete variable domain, with remaining parts taken from reference TRBV7-6 and TRBJ2-1, reads GAGVSQSPRYKVTKRGQDVALRCDPISGHVSLYWYRQALGQGPEFLTYFNYEAQQDKSGLPNDRFSAERPEGSISTLTIQRTEQRDSAMYRCASSPIRDNEQFFGPGTRLTVL.

The genes are TRBV2 and TRBJ2-1, with 10 nucleotides matching TRBD1. This CDR3 has 15 amino acids. Germline V CDR1 and CDR2: SNHLY, FYNNEI. J was trimmed by 1 base and V by 7 bases; bases with no gene match: 4. This chain's CDR3 is CASNPGQGSYNEQFF. In DNA, the CDR3 is TGTGCCAGCAACCCGGGACAGGGGTCCTACAATGAGCAGTTCTTC.

This sequence joins TRBV6-5 and TRBJ2-4; maybe TRBD2 (5 bases). There are 15 residues in the CDR3. Germline V gene sequence: CDR1 MNHEY, CDR2 SVGAGI. Trimming shortened V by 4 bases and J by 2 bases, and 12 bases separated the two germline ends. CDR3 sequence: CASSSNTGTKNIQYF. As DNA, the CDR3 is TGTGCCAGCAGTTCGAATACCGGGACCAAAAACATTCAGTACTTC.

The chain links TRBV5-1 to TRBJ2-7, with TRBD1 matching over 7 bases. The V gene end was trimmed by 4 bases and the J gene end by 2 bases; junction bases not matched to a gene: 3. The CDR3 contains 13 residues. Germline CDR1 reads SGHRS; CDR2 reads YFSETQ. DNA for the CDR3: TGCGCCAGCAGCCTAACAGGGGCCTACGAGCAGTACTTC. Encoded protein: CASSLTGAYEQYF. The whole variable domain, remainder taken from reference TRBV5-1 and TRBJ2-7, is KAGVTQTPRYLIKTRGQQVTLSCSPISGHRSVSWYQQTPGQGLQFLFEYFSETQRNKGNFPGRFSGRQFSNSRSEMNVSTLELGDSALYLCASSLTGAYEQYFGPGTRLTVT.

J is TRBJ2-7 and V is TRBV30, with 9 bases aligning to TRBD1. V gave up 6 bases and J gave up 5 bases; unmatched junction bases: 8. The length of the CDR3 is 13 residues. Germline lookup yields CDR1 GTSNPN and CDR2 SVGIG (reference sequence). As DNA, the CDR3 is TGTGCCTGTCTTGAGGACAGGGGCCACGAGCAGTACTTC. Translated, it gives CACLEDRGHEQYF. Combining the CDR3 with reference TRBV30 and TRBJ2-7 gives the whole variable domain SQTIHQWPATLVQPVGSPLSLECTVEGTSNPNLYWYRQAAGRGLQLLFYSVGIGQISSEVPQNLSASRPQDRQFILSSKKLLLSDSGFYLCACLEDRGHEQYFGPGTRLTVT.

The J gene is TRBJ1-1, the V gene TRBV19; D remains ambiguous. Germline V lookup: CDR1 LNHDA, CDR2 SQIVND (reference sequence). There are 14 residues in the CDR3. Trimming stripped 5 bases from V and 2 bases from J, with 12 bases between. Written as DNA, the CDR3 is TGTGCCAGTAGTCCAAAGCTGCAAAACACTGAAGCTTTCTTT. Translation gives CASSPKLQNTEAFF.

J is TRBJ2-1 and V is TRBV19; a weak D match, TRBD1 (6 bases). The CDR3 has 15 amino acids. Germline V gene data show CDR1 as LNHDA and CDR2 as SQIVND (reference sequence). Deletions cut 6 bases from V and 1 base from J, with 13 bases between. The CDR3 here is CASSTGISSYNEQFF. CDR3 coding DNA: TGTGCCAGTAGCACAGGGATAAGTTCCTACAATGAGCAGTTCTTC.

The chain couples TRBV19 to TRBJ2-5; 11 bases match TRBD1. The CDR3 runs 15 residues. The germline gives CDR1 LNHDA, CDR2 SQIVND (reference sequence). Unmatched junction bases numbered 5, after V lost 3 bases and J lost 5 bases. CDR3 residues: CASSMPDRGQETQYF. DNA for the CDR3: TGTGCCAGTAGTATGCCGGACAGGGGGCAGGAGACCCAGTACTTC.

The genes are TRBV9 and TRBJ2-7; TRBD1 agrees at 7 bases. The CDR3 is 15 amino acids. Germline V gene sequence: CDR1 SGDLS, CDR2 YYNGEE. The junction had 5 bases not matched to a gene; V was cut back by 0 bases and J by 2 bases. CDR3 DNA sequence: TGTGCCAGCAGCGTAGCTCCAGGACAGGCCTACGAGCAGTACTTC. Translated, it gives CASSVAPGQAYEQYF.

V gene TRBV5-4 combines with J gene TRBJ2-2; 8 nucleotides match TRBD1. Germline V gene sequence: CDR1 SGHNT, CDR2 YYREEE (reference sequence). Trimming removed 2 bases from V and 0 bases from J; junction bases left unmatched: 9. CDR3 length equals 18 residues. CDR3 sequence (DNA): TGTGCCAGCAGCTTACCGGCGGGACAGGAGTCGAACACCGGGGAGCTGTTTTTT. Encoded protein: CASSLPAGQESNTGELFF.

This rearrangement joins TRBV6-4 to TRBJ2-5; 8 bases fit TRBD2. Losses at the gene ends were 7 bases for V and 2 bases for J; bases not matched to a gene: 9. Per germline, CDR1 MRHNA and CDR2 SNTAGT. The CDR3 spans 15 residues. The CDR3 coding sequence is TGTGCCAGCACTCAAAGAAGCGGGAGTCAAGAGACCCAGTACTTC. Amino acids: CASTQRSGSQETQYF.

V gene TRBV7-9 combines with J gene TRBJ1-4; maybe TRBD1 (5 bases). The CDR3 runs 14 residues. CDR1 and CDR2 from the germline V gene are SEHNR and FQNEAQ (reference sequence). Trimming took off 5 bases at V and 8 bases at J, with 15 bases between the two ends. The DNA of the CDR3 is TGTGCCAGCAGCCCCATGGGCGGGGACGAAAAACTGTTTTTT. It yields the protein CASSPMGGDEKLFF.

This chain uses TRBV7-6 with TRBJ2-2; a weak D match, TRBD2 (6 bases). The germline gives CDR1 SGHVS, CDR2 FNYEAQ. V lost 4 bases to trimming and J lost 6 bases, with 12 bases between them. This CDR3 is built from 14 residues. DNA of the CDR3: TGTGCCAGCAGCTCCCGGACTATTGCCGGGGAGCTGTTTTTT. Translated, it gives CASSSRTIAGELFF.

The chain joins TRBV19 to TRBJ2-7, with 10 positions matching TRBD2. CDR3 size: 15 residues. Germline trimming cut 3 bases from V and 2 bases from J; bases unmatched to any gene: 4. Per germline, CDR1 LNHDA and CDR2 SQIVND (reference sequence). The CDR3 nucleotides are TGTGCCAGTAGTATCGGACTAGCGGTTACCTACGAGCAGTACTTC. Translating it yields CASSIGLAVTYEQYF. Full variable domain (remainder filled in from reference TRBV19 and TRBJ2-7): DGGITQSPKYLFRKEGQNVTLSCEQNLNHDAMYWYRQDPGQGLRLIYYSQIVNDFQKGDIAEGYSVSREKKESFPLTVTSAQKNPTAFYLCASSIGLAVTYEQYFGPGTRLTVT.

This clone appeared a few times. The J gene is TRBJ2-1, the V gene TRBV10-3; 10 bases map to TRBD1. V lost 10 bases and J lost 7; bases outside the gene matches: 13. This CDR3 spans 15 amino acids. Germline values: CDR1 ENHRY, CDR2 SYGVKD. CDR3 nucleotides: TGTGCCAGCAATTCGGGACAGGGGAACATGAATGAGCAGTTCTTC. This gives the protein CASNSGQGNMNEQFF.

The chain uses TRBV15 and TRBJ2-2, with 10 bases lining up with TRBD1. The CDR3 totals 14 residues. Trimming cost V 6 bases and J 5 bases; bases outside gene matches: 3. Germline CDR1 LNHNV, CDR2 YYDKDF (reference sequence). The DNA for the CDR3 is TGTGCCACCAGGCCGGGACAGGGGACCGGGGAGCTGTTTTTT. It translates to CATRPGQGTGELFF.

The genes are TRBV19 and TRBJ2-3; TRBD2 agrees at 11 bases. This CDR3 spans 16 amino acids. Germline V gives CDR1 LNHDA, CDR2 SQIVND (reference sequence). The V gene end was trimmed by 7 bases and the J gene end by 2 bases; junction bases not matched to a gene: 8. Here the CDR3 reads CASTLAGGGNTDTQYF. CDR3 DNA: TGTGCCAGTACCCTAGCGGGGGGCGGGAACACAGATACGCAGTATTTT.

The rearrangement links TRBV11-3 to TRBJ1-2, with no clear D. The ends were cut back, 4 bases at V and 8 bases at J, with 20 bases in the middle. Germline V gene lookup returns CDR1 SGHNT and CDR2 YENEEA. The CDR3 is made up of 15 amino acids. DNA for the CDR3: TGTGCCAGCAGCTCCGGGTCAGATTCAAGCAAAGGCTACACCTTC. It translates to CASSSGSDSSKGYTF.

This clone was seen many times. CDR3 residues: CASSENGQGGNYEQYF. The CDR3 coding sequence is TGTGCCAGTAGTGAAAACGGACAGGGAGGAAACTACGAGCAGTACTTC. V gene TRBV19 combines with J gene TRBJ2-7, with 8 positions matching TRBD1. Germline V gene lookup returns CDR1 LNHDA and CDR2 SQIVND (reference sequence). CDR3 length: 16 residues. V dropped 5 bases and J dropped 3; count of bases not matched to a gene: 12.

The chain has TRBV7-3 and TRBJ2-4, with 8 bases aligning to TRBD1. This CDR3 is built from 14 residues. Germline trimming cut 5 bases from V and 8 bases from J; bases unmatched to any gene: 8. Looked up from germline, CDR1 is SGHTA and CDR2 is FQGTGA. The CDR3 reads CASSPGQGTDIQYF. In DNA, the CDR3 is TGTGCCAGCAGCCCCGGACAGGGAACGGACATTCAGTACTTC.

The chain links TRBV6-2 or TRBV6-3 to TRBJ2-5; 11 nucleotides agree with TRBD2. Trimming cost V 3 bases and J 4 bases; bases outside gene matches: 7. Germline CDR1 is MNHEY and CDR2 is SVGEGT. The CDR3 runs to 16 residues. The CDR3, as DNA: TGTGCCAGCAGTTATGTAGCGGGAGGGTACAGAGAGACCCAGTACTTC. Its translation is CASSYVAGGYRETQYF.

This clone was recorded a few times. The rearrangement joins TRBV3-1 (or the pseudogene TRBV3-2) to TRBJ1-5; TRBD1 matches 7 bases. J lost 1 base, V lost 6 bases, and 3 bases had no gene match. Germline-derived CDR1 and CDR2 are LGHDT and YNNKEL (reference sequence). CDR3 length equals 14 residues. This chain's CDR3 is CASSTGASNQPQHF. The CDR3 coding sequence is TGTGCCAGCAGTACAGGGGCAAGCAATCAGCCCCAGCATTTT.